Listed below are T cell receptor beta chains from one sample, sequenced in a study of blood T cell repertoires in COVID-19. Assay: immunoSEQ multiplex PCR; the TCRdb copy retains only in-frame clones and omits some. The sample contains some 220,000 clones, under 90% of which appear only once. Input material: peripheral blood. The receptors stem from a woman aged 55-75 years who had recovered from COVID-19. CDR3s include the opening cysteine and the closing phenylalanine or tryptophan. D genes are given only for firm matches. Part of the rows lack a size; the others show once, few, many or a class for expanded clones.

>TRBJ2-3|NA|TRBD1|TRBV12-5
CASGLLTGEDTQYF
TGTGCTAGTGGTTTGTTGACAGGGGAGGATACGCAGTATTTT
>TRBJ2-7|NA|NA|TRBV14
CASTHSRPNTWHEQYF
TGTGCCAGCACCCACTCCAGGCCCAATACTTGGCACGAGCAGTACTTC
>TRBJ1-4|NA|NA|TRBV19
CASSIITNEKLFF
TGTGCCAGTAGTATTATAACTAATGAAAAACTGTTTTTT
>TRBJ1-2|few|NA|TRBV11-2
CASSLVRSDWGF
TGTGCCAGCAGCTTAGTTCGATCGGACTGGGGCTTC
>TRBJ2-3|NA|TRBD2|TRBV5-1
CASVAGARTDTQYF
TGCGCCAGCGTAGCGGGGGCTCGCACAGATACGCAGTATTTT
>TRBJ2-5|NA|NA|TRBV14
CASSRGPEGTQYF
TGTGCCAGCAGCCGGGGACCGGAGGGGACCCAGTACTTC
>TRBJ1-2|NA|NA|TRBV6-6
CATFPWTANYGYTF
TGTGCCACATTCCCCTGGACAGCAAACTATGGCTACACCTTC
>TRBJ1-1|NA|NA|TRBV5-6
CASSPGGDWNTEAFF
TGTGCCAGCAGCCCTGGTGGGGACTGGAACACTGAAGCTTTCTTT
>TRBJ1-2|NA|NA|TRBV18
CASSPLVQPNVYGYTF
TGTGCCAGCTCACCACTAGTACAGCCGAACGTCTATGGCTACACCTTC
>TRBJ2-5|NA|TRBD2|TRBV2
CASSAFRAGRETQYF
TGTGCCAGCAGTGCGTTTAGGGCCGGGAGGGAGACCCAGTACTTC
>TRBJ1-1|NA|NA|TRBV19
CASSVQAPNTEAFF
TGTGCCAGTAGTGTACAGGCGCCGAACACTGAAGCTTTCTTT
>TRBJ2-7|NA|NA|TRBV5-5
CASSRVVEDWEQYF
TGTGCCAGCAGCAGGGTCGTCGAGGACTGGGAGCAGTACTTC
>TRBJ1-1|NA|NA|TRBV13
CASSLEGAFF
TGTGCCAGCAGCTTGGAGGGTGCTTTCTTT
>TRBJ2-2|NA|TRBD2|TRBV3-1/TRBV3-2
CASSQVAGGPGELFF
TGTGCCAGCAGCCAAGTCGCGGGGGGGCCTGGGGAGCTGTTTTTT
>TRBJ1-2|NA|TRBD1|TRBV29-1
CSVPSRTGERYGYTF
TGCAGCGTTCCATCCCGGACAGGGGAACGGTATGGCTACACCTTC
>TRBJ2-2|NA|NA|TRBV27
CASSLILFANTGELFF
TGTGCCAGCAGTTTAATTTTGTTCGCGAACACCGGGGAGCTGTTTTTT
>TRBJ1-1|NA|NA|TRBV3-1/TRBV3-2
CASSQGTADEAFF
TGTGCCAGCAGCCAAGGGACAGCGGATGAAGCTTTCTTT
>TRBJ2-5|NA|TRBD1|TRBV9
CASSVGQGGETQYF
TGTGCCAGCAGCGTAGGACAGGGTGGAGAGACCCAGTACTTC
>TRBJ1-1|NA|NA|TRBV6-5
CASTRGDTEAFF
TGTGCCAGCACCCGGGGGGACACTGAAGCTTTCTTT
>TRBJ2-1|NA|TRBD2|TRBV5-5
CASSLEWTSGGAIYNEQFF
TGTGCCAGCAGCTTGGAATGGACTAGCGGGGGGGCTATCTACAATGAGCAGTTCTTC
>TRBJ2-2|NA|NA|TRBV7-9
CASSLGSSPDTGELFF
TGTGCCAGCAGCTTAGGGTCTAGTCCGGACACCGGGGAGCTGTTTTTT
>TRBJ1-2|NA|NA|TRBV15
CATSRDHEGENTF
TGTGCCACCAGCAGAGATCATGAGGGCGAAAACACCTTC
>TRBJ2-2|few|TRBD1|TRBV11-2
CASSPLRTGYTGELFF
TGTGCCAGCAGCCCCTTAAGGACAGGGTACACCGGGGAGCTGTTTTTT
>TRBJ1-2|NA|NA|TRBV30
CAWSVTDYGYTF
TGTGCCTGGAGTGTAACGGACTATGGCTACACCTTC
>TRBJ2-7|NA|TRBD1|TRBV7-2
CASGYRGSSYEQYF
TGTGCCAGCGGATACAGGGGATCCTCCTACGAGCAGTACTTC
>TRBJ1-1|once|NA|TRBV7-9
CASSYTVNTEAFF
TGTGCCAGCAGCTATACAGTGAACACTGAAGCTTTCTTT
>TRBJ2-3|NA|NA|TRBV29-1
CSVYSTQGAGVTDTQYF
TGCAGCGTTTACTCTACACAGGGCGCGGGGGTCACAGATACGCAGTATTTT
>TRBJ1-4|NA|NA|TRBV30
CAWSGTATNEKLFF
TGTGCCTGGAGTGGGACAGCAACTAATGAAAAACTGTTTTTT
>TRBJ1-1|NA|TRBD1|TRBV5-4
CASSPDRGRTEAFF
TGTGCCAGCAGCCCGGACAGGGGGCGTACTGAAGCTTTCTTT
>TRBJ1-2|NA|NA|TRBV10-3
CALKPGVANYGYTF
TGTGCCCTCAAGCCGGGGGTAGCTAACTATGGCTACACCTTC
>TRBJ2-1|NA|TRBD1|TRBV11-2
CASSLDRDRGEAEQFF
TGTGCTAGCAGCTTAGACCGGGACAGGGGTGAAGCTGAGCAGTTCTTC
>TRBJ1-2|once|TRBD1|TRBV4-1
CASSQVNRGKGYTF
TGCGCCAGCAGCCAAGTGAACAGGGGGAAAGGCTACACCTTC
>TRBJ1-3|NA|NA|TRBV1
CTSSQSRQESSGNTIYF
TGCACCAGCAGCCAGTCAAGACAGGAGAGCTCTGGAAACACCATATATTTT
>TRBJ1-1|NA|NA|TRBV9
CASSVATGGSPGAEAFF
TGTGCCAGCAGCGTAGCTACGGGCGGGAGTCCGGGCGCTGAAGCTTTCTTT
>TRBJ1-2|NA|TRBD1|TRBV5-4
CASSWTGGDYGYTF
TGTGCCAGCAGCTGGACAGGGGGGGACTATGGCTACACCTTC
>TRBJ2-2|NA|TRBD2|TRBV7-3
CASSAPERGGGELFF
TGTGCCAGCAGCGCACCCGAGCGGGGTGGCGGGGAGCTGTTTTTT
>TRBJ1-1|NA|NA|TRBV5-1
CASSLPGTSTEAFF
TGCGCCAGCAGCCTACCGGGGACATCGACTGAAGCTTTCTTT
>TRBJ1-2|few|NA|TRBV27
CASSSGHRGTYGYTF
TGTGCCAGCAGCTCGGGACACCGAGGAACTTATGGCTACACCTTC
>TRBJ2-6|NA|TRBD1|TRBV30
CAWSAPGQGTSGANVLTF
TGTGCCTGGAGTGCGCCGGGACAGGGGACCTCTGGGGCCAACGTCCTGACTTTC